This T cell receptor beta chain was documented in a study of CD4+ T cells in melanoma. Concerning this clone itself: Its antigen is unidentified.

General observations from the study: A reported correlation linked neoantigen-specific CD4+ T cells to CD8+, macrophage and B cell function. Diverse differentiation states were reported for melanoma neoantigen-specific CD4+ T cells.

V gave up 3 bases and J gave up 0 bases; unmatched junction bases: 2. The CDR3 runs 15 residues. In germline, CDR1 is MDHEN, CDR2 SYDVKM. Sequenced by immunoSEQ multiplex PCR; TCRdb stores in-frame clones only, minus some. The sample has about 110,000 clones; approximately 90% are singletons. The chain links TRBV28 to TRBJ1-3; 7 nucleotides match TRBD1. This TCR derives from a human donor with melanoma. Sequenced: peripheral blood. The CDR3 sequence is CASSFPGGSGNTIYF. The CDR3 DNA reads TGTGCCAGCAGTTTTCCAGGGGGCTCTGGAAACACCATATATTTT.